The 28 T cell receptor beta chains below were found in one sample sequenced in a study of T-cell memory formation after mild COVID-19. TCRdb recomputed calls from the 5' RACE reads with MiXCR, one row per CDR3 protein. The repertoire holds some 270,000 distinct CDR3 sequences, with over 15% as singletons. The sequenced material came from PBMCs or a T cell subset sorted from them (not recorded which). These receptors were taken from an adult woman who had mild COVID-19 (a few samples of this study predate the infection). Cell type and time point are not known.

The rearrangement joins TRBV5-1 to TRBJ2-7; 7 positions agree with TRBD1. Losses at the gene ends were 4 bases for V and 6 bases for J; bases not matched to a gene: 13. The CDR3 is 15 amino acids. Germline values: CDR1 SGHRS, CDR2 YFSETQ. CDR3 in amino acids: CASSPPTQGSGEQYF. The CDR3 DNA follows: TGCGCCAGCAGCCCCCCCACACAGGGGTCTGGCGAGCAGTACTTC.

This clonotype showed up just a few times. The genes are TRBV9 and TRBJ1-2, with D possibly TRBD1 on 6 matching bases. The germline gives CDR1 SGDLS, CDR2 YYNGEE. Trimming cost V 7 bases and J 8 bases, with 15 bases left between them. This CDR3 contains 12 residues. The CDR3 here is CASASGGEGYTF. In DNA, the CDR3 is TGTGCCAGCGCGTCCGGGGGCGAGGGCTACACCTTC.

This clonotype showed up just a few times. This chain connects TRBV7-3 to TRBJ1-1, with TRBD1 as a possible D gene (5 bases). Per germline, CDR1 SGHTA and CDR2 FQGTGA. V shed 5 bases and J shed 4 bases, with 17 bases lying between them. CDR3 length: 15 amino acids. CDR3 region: CASSLGVQGFTEAFF. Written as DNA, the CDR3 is TGTGCCAGCAGCCTCGGCGTCCAGGGTTTCACTGAAGCTTTCTTT.

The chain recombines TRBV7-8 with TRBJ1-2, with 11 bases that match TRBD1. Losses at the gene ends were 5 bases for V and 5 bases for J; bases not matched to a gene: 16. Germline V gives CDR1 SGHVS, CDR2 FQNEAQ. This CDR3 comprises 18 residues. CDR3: CASSPPRTGGAKRYGYTF. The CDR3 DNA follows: TGTGCCAGCAGCCCCCCCCGGACAGGGGGCGCAAAAAGATATGGCTACACCTTC.

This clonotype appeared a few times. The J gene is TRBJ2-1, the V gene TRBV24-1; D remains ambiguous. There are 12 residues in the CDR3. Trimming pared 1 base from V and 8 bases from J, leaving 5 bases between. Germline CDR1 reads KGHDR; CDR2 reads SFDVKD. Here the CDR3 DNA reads TGTGCCACCAGTGATTTCCGGTATGAGCAGTTCTTC. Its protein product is CATSDFRYEQFF.

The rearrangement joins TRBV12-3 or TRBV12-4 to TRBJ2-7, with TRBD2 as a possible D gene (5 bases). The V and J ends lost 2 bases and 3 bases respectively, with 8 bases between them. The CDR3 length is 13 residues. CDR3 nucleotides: TGTGCCAGCAGTTTAATGCGGGTCTACGAGCAGTACTTC. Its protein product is CASSLMRVYEQYF.

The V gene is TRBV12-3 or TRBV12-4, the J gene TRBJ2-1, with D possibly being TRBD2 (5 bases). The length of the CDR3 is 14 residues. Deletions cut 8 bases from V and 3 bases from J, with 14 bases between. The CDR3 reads CASRRGQGYNEQFF. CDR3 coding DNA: TGTGCCAGCCGCCGCGGGCAAGGCTACAATGAGCAGTTCTTC.

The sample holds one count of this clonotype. The CDR3 DNA sequence: TGCGCCAGCAGCCCCGCCGGACTAGCGGTCTTTCTGGCCGGCACAGATACGCAGTATTTT. Translated, it gives CASSPAGLAVFLAGTDTQYF. The rearrangement uses TRBV5-1 and TRBJ2-3; 10 bases align to TRBD2. This CDR3 has 20 amino acids. V lost 4 bases and J lost 1; bases outside the gene matches: 18. The germline V gene encodes CDR1 SGHRS and CDR2 YFSETQ.

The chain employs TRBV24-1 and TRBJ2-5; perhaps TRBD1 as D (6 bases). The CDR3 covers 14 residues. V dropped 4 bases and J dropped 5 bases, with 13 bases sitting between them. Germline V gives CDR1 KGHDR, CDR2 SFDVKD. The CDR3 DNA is TGTGCCACCAGTGAACAGGGCCGTCAGGAGACCCAGTACTTC. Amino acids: CATSEQGRQETQYF.

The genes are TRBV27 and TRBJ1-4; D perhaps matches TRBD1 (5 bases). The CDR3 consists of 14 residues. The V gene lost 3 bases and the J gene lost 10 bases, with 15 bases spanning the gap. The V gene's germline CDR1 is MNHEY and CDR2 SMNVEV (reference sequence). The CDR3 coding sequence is TGTGCCAGCAGTTTTCTCCAGGGTACGGGAAAACTGTTTTTT. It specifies CASSFLQGTGKLFF.

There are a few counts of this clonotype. The CDR3 nucleotides read TGTGCCAGCAGCCGGACATATAGCACAGATACGCAGTATTTT. Translating it yields CASSRTYSTDTQYF. The chain is built from TRBV6-5 and TRBJ2-3; weak D call: TRBD1 (5 bases). Germline assignment: CDR1 MNHEY and CDR2 SVGAGI. The ends were cut back, 6 bases at V and 0 bases at J, with 10 bases in the middle. The CDR3 length is 14 residues.

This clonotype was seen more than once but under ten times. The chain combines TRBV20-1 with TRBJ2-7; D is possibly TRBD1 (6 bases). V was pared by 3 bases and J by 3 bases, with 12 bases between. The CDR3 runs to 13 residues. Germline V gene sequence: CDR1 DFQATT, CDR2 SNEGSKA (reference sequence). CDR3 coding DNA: TGCAGTGCTAGGGGGGCCCTGGACTACGAGCAGTACTTC. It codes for CSARGALDYEQYF.

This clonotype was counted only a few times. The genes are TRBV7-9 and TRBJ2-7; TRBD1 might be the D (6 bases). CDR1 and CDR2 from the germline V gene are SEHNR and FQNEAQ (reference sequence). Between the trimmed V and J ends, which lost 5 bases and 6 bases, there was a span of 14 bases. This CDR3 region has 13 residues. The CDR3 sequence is CASSPGQGTEQYF. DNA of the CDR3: TGTGCCAGCAGCCCCGGGCAGGGGACCGAGCAGTACTTC.

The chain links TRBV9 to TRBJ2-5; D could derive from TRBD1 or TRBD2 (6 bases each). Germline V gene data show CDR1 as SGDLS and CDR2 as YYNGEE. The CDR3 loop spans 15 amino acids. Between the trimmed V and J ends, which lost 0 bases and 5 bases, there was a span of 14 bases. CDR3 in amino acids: CASSVVTGAGETQYF. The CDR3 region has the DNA TGTGCCAGCAGCGTAGTGACGGGGGCCGGGGAGACCCAGTACTTC.

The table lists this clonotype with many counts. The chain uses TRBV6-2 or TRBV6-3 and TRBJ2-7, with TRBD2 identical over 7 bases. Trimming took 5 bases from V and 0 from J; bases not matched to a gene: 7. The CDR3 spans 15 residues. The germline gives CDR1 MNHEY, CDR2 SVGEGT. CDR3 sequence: CASSTTSRSSYEQYF. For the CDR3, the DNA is TGTGCCAGCAGTACGACTAGCCGCAGCTCCTACGAGCAGTACTTC.

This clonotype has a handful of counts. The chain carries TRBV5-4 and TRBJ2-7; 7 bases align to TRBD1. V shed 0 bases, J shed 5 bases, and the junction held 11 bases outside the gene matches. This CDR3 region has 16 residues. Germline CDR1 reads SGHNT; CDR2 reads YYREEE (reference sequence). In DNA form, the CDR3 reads TGTGCCAGCAGCTTGGCCGGACAGGTCTCGCGCGACGAGCAGTACTTC. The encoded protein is CASSLAGQVSRDEQYF.

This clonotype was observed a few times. Here the CDR3 reads CASSYRGGTYEQYF. The CDR3 DNA follows: TGTGCCAGCAGTTACCGTGGCGGTACCTACGAGCAGTACTTC. V is TRBV6-5 and J is TRBJ2-7; D not resolved. V was clipped by 2 bases and J by 2 bases, with 10 bases between them. Germline V gives CDR1 MNHEY, CDR2 SVGAGI. The CDR3 contains 14 residues.

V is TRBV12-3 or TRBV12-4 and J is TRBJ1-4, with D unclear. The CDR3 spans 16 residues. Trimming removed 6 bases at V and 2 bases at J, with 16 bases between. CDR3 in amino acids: CASSPSIFGTNEKLFF. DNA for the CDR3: TGTGCCAGCAGCCCCTCCATATTTGGGACTAATGAAAAACTGTTTTTT.

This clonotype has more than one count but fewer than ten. The CDR3, as DNA: TGTGCCAGCAGCAAACTAGCGGGGAGCTCCTACGAGCAGTACTTC. Translation: CASSKLAGSSYEQYF. The V gene is TRBV7-8, the J gene TRBJ2-7; TRBD2 aligns across 10 bases. Trimming at V came to 5 bases and at J to 0 bases, leaving 4 bases not matched to a gene. Germline V gives CDR1 SGHVS, CDR2 FQNEAQ. The CDR3 is made up of 15 amino acids.

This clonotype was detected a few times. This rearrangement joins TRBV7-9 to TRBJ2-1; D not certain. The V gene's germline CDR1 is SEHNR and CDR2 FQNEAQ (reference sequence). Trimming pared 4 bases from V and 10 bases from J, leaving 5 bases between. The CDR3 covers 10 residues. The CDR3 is CASSSYEQFF. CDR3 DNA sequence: TGTGCCAGCAGCTCATACGAGCAGTTCTTC.

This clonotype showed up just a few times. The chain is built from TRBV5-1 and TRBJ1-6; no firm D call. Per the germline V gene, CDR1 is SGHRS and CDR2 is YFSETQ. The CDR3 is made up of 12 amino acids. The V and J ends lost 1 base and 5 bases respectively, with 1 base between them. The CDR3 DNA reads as TGCGCCAGCAGCTTGCATAATTCACCCCTCCACTTT. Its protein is CASSLHNSPLHF.

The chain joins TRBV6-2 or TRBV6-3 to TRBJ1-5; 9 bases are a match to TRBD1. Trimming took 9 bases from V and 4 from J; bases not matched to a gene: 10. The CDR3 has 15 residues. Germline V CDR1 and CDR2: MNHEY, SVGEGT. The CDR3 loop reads CASLNSGQGNQPQHF. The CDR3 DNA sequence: TGTGCCAGTCTGAACAGTGGACAGGGGAATCAGCCCCAGCATTTT.

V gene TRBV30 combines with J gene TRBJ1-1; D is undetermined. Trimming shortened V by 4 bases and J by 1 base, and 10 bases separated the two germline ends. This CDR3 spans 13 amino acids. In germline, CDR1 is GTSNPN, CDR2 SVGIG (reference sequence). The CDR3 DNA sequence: TGTGCCTGGACCCTCCCGGGGAACACTGAAGCTTTCTTT. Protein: CAWTLPGNTEAFF.

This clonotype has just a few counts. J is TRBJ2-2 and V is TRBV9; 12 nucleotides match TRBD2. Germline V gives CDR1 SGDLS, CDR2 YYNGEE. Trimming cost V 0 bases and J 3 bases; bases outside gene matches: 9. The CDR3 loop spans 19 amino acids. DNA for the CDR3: TGTGCCAGCAGCGTAGAACTAGCGGGGGGCCACCTATACACCGGGGAGCTGTTTTTT. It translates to CASSVELAGGHLYTGELFF.

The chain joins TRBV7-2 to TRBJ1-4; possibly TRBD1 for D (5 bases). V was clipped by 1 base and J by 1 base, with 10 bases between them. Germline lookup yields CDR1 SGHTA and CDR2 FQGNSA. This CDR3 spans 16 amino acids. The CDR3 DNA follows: TGTGCCAGCAGCTTAGGAGGGGTTAGAACTAATGAAAAACTGTTTTTT. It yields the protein CASSLGGVRTNEKLFF.

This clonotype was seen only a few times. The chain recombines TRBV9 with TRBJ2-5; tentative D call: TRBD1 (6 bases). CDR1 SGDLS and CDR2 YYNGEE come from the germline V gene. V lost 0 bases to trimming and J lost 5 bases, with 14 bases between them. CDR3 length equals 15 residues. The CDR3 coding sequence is TGTGCCAGCAGCGTAGCTCAGGGGATGGGGGAGACCCAGTACTTC. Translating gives CASSVAQGMGETQYF.

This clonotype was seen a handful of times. CDR3 nucleotide sequence: TGTGCCAGCAGCGCACGGACAGTCTCTCTTTTCGCCGGGGAGCTGTTTTTT. Translation: CASSARTVSLFAGELFF. The chain has TRBV9 and TRBJ2-2, with a tentative D call TRBD1 (6 bases). Germline lookup yields CDR1 SGDLS and CDR2 YYNGEE. The CDR3 is 17 residues long. The V gene lost 3 bases and the J gene lost 6 bases, with 21 bases spanning the gap.

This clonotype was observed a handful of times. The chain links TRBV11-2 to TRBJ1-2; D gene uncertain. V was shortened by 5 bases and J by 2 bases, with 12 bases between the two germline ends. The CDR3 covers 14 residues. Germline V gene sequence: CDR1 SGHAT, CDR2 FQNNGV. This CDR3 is CASSAYKINYGYTF. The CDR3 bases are TGTGCCAGCAGCGCCTACAAGATAAACTATGGCTACACCTTC.